This TCR beta chain was identified during a study of blood T cell repertoires in COVID-19. Study-level background: PBMCs, B-cell-depleted T cells, or T cells were the source of the cDNA or gDNA that made up the material.

In the original analysis: By means of reference gene primer amplification, nucleated cell counts were estimated. TCRdb keeps only in-frame clones here, not all; method: immunoSEQ multiplex PCR. D and trimming come from the DNA, and the V and J calls and clone size come from that table. The sample holds 200,000 to 300,000 clones, approximately 90% seen once. The TCR comes from a man aged 40-50 years who had recovered from COVID-19. Sequences were obtained from PBMCs or T cells enriched from blood (not recorded which).

CDR3 nucleotides: TGTGCCAGCAGCCGGGGACAGAAGTACACCGGGGAGCTGTTTTTT. Protein product: CASSRGQKYTGELFF. This chain uses TRBV6-5 with TRBJ2-2; 7 positions match TRBD1. V lost 6 bases, J lost 3 bases, and 7 bases stayed unmatched. CDR1 and CDR2 from the germline V gene are MNHEY and SVGAGI. This CDR3 spans 15 amino acids.